This T cell receptor beta chain was observed in a study of T cells in Graves' hyperthyroidism and ophthalmopathy. Exclusions: uncontrolled infection, other autoimmune disease, pregnancy, lactation. The CDR3 has 17 residues. Germline CDR1 and CDR2: SGHRS and YFSETQ. V was pared by 1 base and J by 0 bases, with 14 bases between. This clonotype was picked up a small number of times. From RNA transcripts, TCR beta CDR3 regions were amplified. TCR CDR3 underwent first-round RT-PCR with the HTBI primer set. TCRdb re-called the multiplex PCR reads with MiXCR, one entry per CDR3 protein. The table has under 750,000 distinct CDR3 sequences, around a sixth seen once.

The clonotype was recovered from a woman between 45 and 60 years old with Graves' hyperthyroidism that later progressed to Graves' ophthalmopathy. Sequenced material: blood. The rearrangement uses TRBV5-1 and TRBJ1-5, with D possibly TRBD1 on 6 matching bases. The CDR3, as DNA: TGCGCCAGCAGCTTGTGGGGGCAGAATTATAGCAATCAGCCCCAGCATTTT. Protein sequence: CASSLWGQNYSNQPQHF.